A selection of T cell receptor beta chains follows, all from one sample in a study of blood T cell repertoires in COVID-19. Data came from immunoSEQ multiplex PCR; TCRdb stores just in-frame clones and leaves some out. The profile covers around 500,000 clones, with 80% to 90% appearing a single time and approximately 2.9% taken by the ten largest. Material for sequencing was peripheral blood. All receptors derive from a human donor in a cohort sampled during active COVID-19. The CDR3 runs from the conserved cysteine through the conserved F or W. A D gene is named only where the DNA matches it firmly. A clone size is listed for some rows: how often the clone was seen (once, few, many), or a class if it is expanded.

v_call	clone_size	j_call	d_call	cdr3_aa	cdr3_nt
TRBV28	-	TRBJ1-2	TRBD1	CASSLRGLSSQGSDYGYTF	TGTGCCAGCAGTTTAAGGGGATTATCCTCACAGGGGTCGGACTATGGCTACACCTTC
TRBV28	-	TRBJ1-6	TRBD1	CASRKGQGSFWALHF	TGTGCCAGCCGAAAGGGACAGGGTTCTTTTTGGGCCCTCCACTTT
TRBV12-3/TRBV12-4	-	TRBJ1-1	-	CASSTRGTEAFF	TGTGCCAGCTCCACCCGGGGGACTGAAGCTTTCTTT
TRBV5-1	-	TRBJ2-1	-	CASSLGLSEQFF	TGCGCCAGCAGCTTGGGACTATCGGAGCAGTTCTTC
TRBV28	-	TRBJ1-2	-	CASSLADNLRGYTF	TGTGCCAGCAGTTTGGCGGACAACCTTCGAGGCTACACCTTC
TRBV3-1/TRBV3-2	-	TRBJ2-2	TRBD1	CASSPGTGGELFF	TGTGCCAGCAGCCCAGGGACAGGCGGGGAGCTGTTTTTT
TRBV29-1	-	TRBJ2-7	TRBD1	CSVEGRGQGSDEQYF	TGCAGCGTTGAAGGCCGGGGACAGGGGTCTGACGAGCAGTACTTC
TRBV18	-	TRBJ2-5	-	CASSAKGGGIEETQYF	TGTGCCAGCTCAGCTAAGGGGGGAGGGATAGAGGAGACCCAGTACTTC
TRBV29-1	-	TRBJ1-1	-	CSVGRGDTEAFF	TGCAGCGTTGGACGGGGAGACACTGAAGCTTTCTTT
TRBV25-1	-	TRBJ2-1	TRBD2	CASSECSGGGRACEQFF	TGTGCCAGCAGTGAATGTTCCGGTGGCGGGAGGGCCTGCGAGCAGTTCTTC
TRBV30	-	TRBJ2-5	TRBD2	CAWMGLAAMETQYF	TGTGCCTGGATGGGACTAGCGGCAATGGAGACCCAGTACTTC
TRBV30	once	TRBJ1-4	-	CAWYRSTNEKLFF	TGTGCCTGGTACAGGTCGACTAATGAAAAACTGTTTTTT
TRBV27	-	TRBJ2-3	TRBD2	CASRLAGSSTDTQYF	TGTGCCAGCAGACTAGCGGGGAGTAGCACAGATACGCAGTATTTT
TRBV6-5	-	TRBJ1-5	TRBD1	CASSTAGQANQPQHF	TGTGCCAGCAGTACGGCGGGACAGGCCAATCAGCCCCAGCATTTT
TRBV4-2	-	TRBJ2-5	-	CASSQGSAGQETQYF	TGTGCCAGCAGCCAAGGGTCGGCAGGTCAAGAGACCCAGTACTTC
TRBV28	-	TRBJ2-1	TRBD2	CASSPRRTSGRLGFF	TGTGCCAGCAGCCCCCGGCGGACTAGCGGGAGGCTGGGGTTCTTC
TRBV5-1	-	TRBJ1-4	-	CASSLIQGNEKLFF	TGCGCCAGCAGCTTGATCCAGGGCAATGAAAAACTGTTTTTT
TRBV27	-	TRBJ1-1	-	CASSLNPPGQAFF	TGTGCCAGCAGTTTAAATCCACCAGGGCAAGCTTTCTTT
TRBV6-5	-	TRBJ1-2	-	CASSPNRGGARGYTF	TGTGCCAGCAGCCCCAACCGTGGCGGGGCGCGGGGCTACACCTTC
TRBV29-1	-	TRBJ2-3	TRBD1	CSVAQGNTDTQYF	TGCAGCGTTGCACAGGGGAACACAGATACGCAGTATTTT
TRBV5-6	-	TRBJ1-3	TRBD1	CASSLEAGGHGNTIYF	TGTGCCAGCAGCTTGGAGGCAGGGGGACATGGAAACACCATATATTTT
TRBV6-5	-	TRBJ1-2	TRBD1	CASSSDREKTFYGYTF	TGTGCCAGCAGTTCGGACAGGGAGAAGACCTTCTATGGCTACACCTTC
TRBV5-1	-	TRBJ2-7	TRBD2	CASSLAFQAGLDEQYF	TGCGCCAGCAGCTTGGCCTTTCAAGCGGGATTGGACGAGCAGTACTTC
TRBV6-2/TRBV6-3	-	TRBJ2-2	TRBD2	CASSYPGTTFNTGELFF	TGTGCCAGCAGTTACCCCGGGACTACCTTTAACACCGGGGAGCTGTTTTTT
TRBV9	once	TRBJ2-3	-	CASSVGQARSTDTQYF	TGTGCCAGCAGCGTAGGTCAGGCTCGAAGCACAGATACGCAGTATTTT
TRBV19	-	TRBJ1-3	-	CASSIGATSSGNTIYF	TGTGCCAGTAGTATAGGCGCGACTTCCTCTGGAAACACCATATATTTT
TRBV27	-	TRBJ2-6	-	CASSSRGSLLVIGANVLTF	TGTGCCAGCAGTTCTCGGGGGTCCCTGCTAGTTATTGGGGCCAACGTCCTGACTTTC
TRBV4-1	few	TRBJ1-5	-	CASSQAFQGIGNQPQHF	TGCGCCAGCAGCCAAGCTTTCCAGGGGATCGGCAATCAGCCCCAGCATTTT
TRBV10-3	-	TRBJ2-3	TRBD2	CAISGNSGEADTQYF	TGTGCCATCAGTGGTAATAGCGGGGAAGCGGATACGCAGTATTTT
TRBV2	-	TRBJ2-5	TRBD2	CASSPRLAGERETQYF	TGTGCCAGCAGCCCTAGACTAGCGGGAGAAAGAGAGACCCAGTACTTC
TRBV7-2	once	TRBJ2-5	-	CASSLVSGQETQYF	TGTGCCAGCAGCTTAGTCAGCGGCCAAGAGACCCAGTACTTC
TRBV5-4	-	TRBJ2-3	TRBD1	CASSLQGVVDTQYF	TGTGCCAGCAGCCTACAGGGGGTGGTTGATACGCAGTATTTT